The 2 T cell receptor beta chains reported below all come from one sample, sequenced in a study of blood T cell repertoires in COVID-19 (dated by TCRdb to between 2020 and 2021). Library preparation was by the immunoSEQ multiplex PCR assay. This immuneACCESS table, as held by TCRdb, lists in-frame sequences with V and J called but not all clones. Of the missing ones, under half trace to an unresolved V gene in checked studies; the others have no known cause. The sample yields around 30,000 clones; approximately 88% were counted once. The top ten clones comprise more than 0.45% of the sample. Sequencing used peripheral blood. The receptor source for this set is a woman in her forties with active or convalescent COVID-19.

A single count supports this clone. The rearrangement uses TRBV7-6 and TRBJ1-2; the D is unclear. V lost 1 base and J 1 base, leaving 13 bases between the germline ends. The CDR3 is made up of 16 amino acids. The germline V gene encodes CDR1 SGHVS and CDR2 FNYEAQ. CDR3 DNA: TGTGCCAGCAGCTTAGAGGGAGAAGGAGATAACTATGGCTACACCTTC. Its translation is CASSLEGEGDNYGYTF.

V and J are TRBV2 and TRBJ2-5, with TRBD1 identical over 7 bases. Germline CDR1 SNHLY, CDR2 FYNNEI. The CDR3 consists of 14 residues. V gave up 7 bases and J gave up 5 bases; unmatched junction bases: 10. CDR3 nucleotides: TGTGCCAGCACCCGACAGGGATCATGGGAGACCCAGTACTTC. Its protein is CASTRQGSWETQYF.